This T cell receptor beta chain was retrieved from a study of OX40 agonist ivuxolimab in advanced cancers. Findings of the study overall: The CD4+ and CD8+ T cells in the blood had expanded clonally by week 6 at 0.1 to 3.0 mg/kg.

This CDR3 has 13 residues. V lost 8 bases and J 7 bases, leaving 14 bases between the germline ends. Germline V gives CDR1 SGHTA, CDR2 FQGNSA. Blood specimens came from baseline, cycle 4 day 1, and cycle 7 day 1. As concerns this clone: Its antigen is still unknown.

TCRdb's copy holds only in-frame clones and misses some; the assay was immunoSEQ multiplex PCR. The sample records under 75,000 clones, roughly 84% being singletons. Sequenced material: CD4+ or CD8+ T cells sorted from blood, taken in a trial of the OX40 agonist ivuxolimab. The clonotype originates from an adult with an advanced solid tumor such as melanoma, head and neck, liver or kidney cancer. The chain uses TRBV7-2 and TRBJ2-2; D tentatively fits TRBD1 or TRBD2 (6 bases each). CDR3 residues: CASRWGAVGELFF. The CDR3 DNA is TGTGCCAGCCGGTGGGGGGCCGTCGGGGAGCTGTTTTTT.